The sequence of this T cell receptor (beta chain) was determined in a study of Ad26.COV2.S vaccination and SARS-CoV-2 variants. Noted treatment: about 20 received Ad26.COV2.S at low or high dose, single or two shots; several received placebo; per-sample allocation not given. Sampling took place 63 days after the first vaccine or placebo injection. Some clones are missing from TCRdb's copy, which holds only in-frame ones; the method was immunoSEQ multiplex PCR. The table records about 350,000 clones, 80% to 90% of them present only once. The CDR3 is 14 amino acids. V lost 6 bases and J lost 4, with 14 bases in between. Germline-derived CDR1 and CDR2 are MNHEY and SVGAGI.

The TCR originated in a person between 18 and 60 years old who received the Ad26.COV2.S COVID-19 vaccine or a placebo. This chain links TRBV6-5 with TRBJ2-3; D not resolved. This specimen was peripheral blood, taken in a trial of Ad26.COV2.S vaccine versus placebo. CDR3 DNA: TGTGCCAGCAGGACGTCAGGATTCCCAGATACGCAGTATTTT. This encodes CASRTSGFPDTQYF.